The 23 T cell receptor beta chains below come from one sample, sequenced in a study of cytomegalovirus exposure and HLA in healthy donors (dated by TCRdb to 2017 to 2019). Libraries were constructed by the immunoSEQ multiplex PCR assay. For the multiplex PCR, a mixture combining 60 forward primers for TCR Vbeta segments and 13 reverse primers for TCR Jbeta segments was used. TCRdb obtained this table from immuneACCESS and retained in-frame rearrangements with V and J assigned. These tables miss some clones; where compared with another copy, unresolved V genes account for less than half of the shortfall, and the remainder is unexplained. This sample is represented by around 130,000 clones; roughly 84% of them were singletons. 0.95% to 1.5% of the sample is held by the ten biggest clonotypes. The sample comprised PBMCs. The receptors stem from a girl between 2 and 10 years old in good health and CMV-seronegative.

This chain joins TRBV6-1 and TRBJ1-6; 7 bases are shared with TRBD1. Germline CDR1 MNHNS, CDR2 SASEGT. V was pared by 0 bases and J by 10 bases, with 15 bases of the junction left unmatched. This CDR3 region has 18 residues. Written as DNA, the CDR3 is TGTGCCAGCAGTGAAGCGCTAGTTGGACAGAGGGGGCGATCACCCCTCCACTTT. It translates to CASSEALVGQRGRSPLHF.

This clone was observed a handful of times. V and J are TRBV6-1 and TRBJ2-7; TRBD1 agrees at 7 bases. In germline, CDR1 is MNHNS, CDR2 SASEGT. CDR3 length equals 16 residues. V lost 3 bases and J lost 1; bases outside the gene matches: 9. CDR3 region: CASSDPRTGMSYEQYF. The DNA for the CDR3 is TGTGCCAGCAGTGACCCCCGGACAGGCATGTCCTACGAGCAGTACTTC.

V and J are TRBV28 and TRBJ2-2; D not resolved. Deletions cut 6 bases from V and 8 bases from J, with 10 bases between. Looked up from germline, CDR1 is MDHEN and CDR2 is SYDVKM. This CDR3 has 12 residues. CDR3 sequence (DNA): TGTGCCAGCAGCCAAACTTCAGGGGAGCTGTTTTTT. This encodes CASSQTSGELFF.

This clone has just a few counts. The CDR3 is CASSPGGVSYEQYF. The CDR3 nucleotides are TGTGCCAGCAGTCCGGGAGGAGTTTCCTACGAGCAGTACTTC. The chain recombines TRBV28 with TRBJ2-7; 7 positions match TRBD2. The length of the CDR3 is 14 residues. From germline, CDR1 is MDHEN and CDR2 SYDVKM. V lost 5 bases, J lost 1 base, and 5 bases stayed unmatched.

Notes on this clone: The DNA is left out, because the CDR3 cannot be placed on it with certainty; the CDR3 is given as TCRdb lists it. The V and J genes are TRBV5-1 and TRBJ2-1; the D call TRBD2 from the table was never checked on the DNA. The CDR3 numbers 21 amino acids, ends counted. Germline V CDR1 and CDR2: SGHRS, YFSETQ. The CDR3 is CASSPSGPASGRPVPYNEQFF.

This clone showed up just a few times. The rearrangement uses TRBV5-4 and TRBJ2-5; maybe TRBD2 (5 bases). Germline V gives CDR1 SGHNT, CDR2 YYREEE (reference sequence). The length of the CDR3 is 13 residues. V lost 1 base and J lost 5, with 9 bases in between. The CDR3 sequence: CASSLPSLETQYF. CDR3 coding DNA: TGTGCCAGCAGCTTGCCTAGCTTGGAGACCCAGTACTTC.

The CDR3 region has the DNA TGTGCCAGCAGCTTCGGGACTAGCGGGGGCTGGGCAGATACGCAGTATTTT. Translation gives CASSFGTSGGWADTQYF. The rearrangement uses TRBV7-3 and TRBJ2-3, with 14 bases aligning to TRBD2. V was pared by 3 bases and J by 4 bases, with 6 bases of the junction left unmatched. Germline V lookup: CDR1 SGHTA, CDR2 FQGTGA. This CDR3 spans 17 amino acids.

The chain is built from TRBV29-1 and TRBJ2-3; 10 bases map to TRBD2. This CDR3 has 17 residues. Germline CDR1 and CDR2: SQVTM and ANQGSEA. With V trimmed by 1 base and J by 3 bases, 10 bases remained unmatched. CDR3 bases: TGCAGCGTTGAAGGGTGTCTAGCGGGAGCTGCAACAGATACGCAGTATTTT. Protein sequence: CSVEGCLAGAATDTQYF.

The V call is TRBV27, the J call TRBJ2-7; a weak D match, TRBD2 (6 bases). V dropped 7 bases and J dropped 3 bases, with 22 bases sitting between them. Per germline, CDR1 MNHEY and CDR2 SMNVEV (reference sequence). There are 16 residues in the CDR3. CDR3 nucleotides: TGTGCCAGCAAAATAAAGGACTACGCGGGCTGCTACGAGCAGTACTTC. The encoded protein is CASKIKDYAGCYEQYF.

V and J are TRBV7-8 and TRBJ2-2; D is perhaps TRBD2 (6 bases). The CDR3 is 14 amino acids. V shed 6 bases and J shed 6 bases, with 14 bases lying between them. Germline assignment: CDR1 SGHVS and CDR2 FQNEAQ. The CDR3 sequence: CASSGDPGAGELFF. CDR3 nucleotides: TGTGCCAGCAGTGGAGACCCGGGGGCCGGGGAGCTGTTTTTT.

The chain links TRBV27 to TRBJ1-2; D is perhaps TRBD1 (6 bases). V was clipped by 6 bases and J by 7 bases, with 18 bases between them. CDR1 and CDR2 (germline): MNHEY, SMNVEV (reference sequence). The CDR3 sequence is 14 residues long. CDR3 region: CASSRLDRPSGYTF. The CDR3 bases are TGTGCCAGCAGCCGATTAGACAGGCCCTCTGGCTACACCTTC.

The chain is built from TRBV9 and TRBJ2-1, with 11 bases aligning to TRBD2. Germline CDR1 is SGDLS and CDR2 is YYNGEE. V was clipped by 3 bases and J by 4 bases; unmatched bases: 3. CDR3 size: 15 residues. CDR3 nucleotides: TGTGCCAGCAGCGCCGCTAGCGGGGGGTACAATGAGCAGTTCTTC. This encodes CASSAASGGYNEQFF.

The chain uses TRBV10-3 and TRBJ1-1, with D maybe TRBD1 (5 bases). There are 13 residues in the CDR3. The V end lost 0 bases, the J end lost 6 bases, and 8 bases lay between the germline ends. Germline V CDR1 and CDR2: ENHRY, SYGVKD. The CDR3 region is CAISESWGAEAFF. Written as DNA, the CDR3 is TGTGCCATCAGTGAGTCTTGGGGGGCTGAAGCTTTCTTT.

CDR3 region: CASSELLVRTPLHF. For the CDR3, the DNA is TGTGCCAGCAGTGAACTTCTAGTAAGGACACCCCTCCACTTT. The rearrangement uses TRBV6-1 and TRBJ1-6; D remains ambiguous. The CDR3 loop spans 14 amino acids. Germline lookup yields CDR1 MNHNS and CDR2 SASEGT. Trimming stripped 2 bases from V and 11 bases from J, with 13 bases between.

This sequence joins TRBV7-3 and TRBJ2-1; 7 nucleotides align to TRBD2. Germline CDR1 reads SGHTA; CDR2 reads FQGTGA. This CDR3 is built from 13 residues. J gave up 6 bases and V 3 bases, and 2 bases lay outside the gene matches. The CDR3: CASSLGTTNEQFF. The CDR3 coding sequence is TGTGCCAGCAGCTTGGGGACTACCAATGAGCAGTTCTTC.

The CDR3 DNA sequence: TGTGCCAGCAGCCCCGGACACGTAAACTCCTACGAGCAGTACTTC. This sequence encodes CASSPGHVNSYEQYF. The chain couples TRBV5-6 to TRBJ2-7; D is possibly TRBD1 (5 bases). Trimming cost V 4 bases and J 0 bases, with 14 bases left between them. The CDR3 has 15 residues. The germline gives CDR1 SGHDT, CDR2 YYEEEE.

CDR3 nucleotide sequence: TGCGCCAGCAGCTTCCAGGCAGAGAACTATGGCTACACCTTC. This codes for CASSFQAENYGYTF. The gene calls are TRBV5-1 and TRBJ1-2, with D uncertain. This CDR3 comprises 14 residues. Germline V CDR1 and CDR2: SGHRS, YFSETQ. V lost 2 bases to trimming and J lost 2 bases, with 10 bases between them.

The genes are TRBV27 and TRBJ2-5, with 14 nucleotides matching TRBD2. The CDR3 sequence is 15 residues long. Germline V gene sequence: CDR1 MNHEY, CDR2 SMNVEV (reference sequence). With V trimmed by 5 bases and J by 4 bases, 3 bases remained unmatched. The CDR3 sequence is CASSMTSGGAETQYF. The CDR3 DNA sequence: TGTGCCAGCAGTATGACTAGCGGGGGGGCAGAGACCCAGTACTTC.

This clone has just one count. The J gene is TRBJ2-2, the V gene TRBV9; tentative D call: TRBD1 (5 bases). The V end lost 1 base, the J end lost 7 bases, and 11 bases lay between the germline ends. The CDR3 extends over 14 amino acids. The germline gives CDR1 SGDLS, CDR2 YYNGEE. In DNA form, the CDR3 reads TGTGCCAGCAGCGTACAGGGCGAACTCGGGGAGCTGTTTTTT. Residues: CASSVQGELGELFF.

This clone was counted once. The chain recombines TRBV7-3 with TRBJ2-1; 7 bases agree with TRBD1. The CDR3 has 14 residues. CDR1 is SGHTA, CDR2 FQGTGA, per germline. The J segment lost 4 bases and the V segment lost 3 bases, leaving 3 bases of the junction unmatched. This CDR3 is CASSFGQEYNEQFF. The CDR3 DNA follows: TGTGCCAGCAGCTTTGGACAGGAGTACAATGAGCAGTTCTTC.

The V call is TRBV11-3, the J call TRBJ1-3; no definite D call. The V gene's germline CDR1 is SGHNT and CDR2 YENEEA. The germline V and J ends were trimmed by 4 bases and 0 bases, with 7 bases remaining between them. This CDR3 contains 14 residues. CDR3 nucleotides: TGTGCCAGCAGCTCCGCGATCTCTGGAAACACCATATATTTT. Its translation: CASSSAISGNTIYF.

This clone occurred a few times. The CDR3 loop is CASSYLGQNMNTEAFF. In nucleotides, the CDR3 is TGTGCCAGCAGTTACCTCGGACAGAACATGAACACTGAAGCTTTCTTT. V and J are TRBV6-5 and TRBJ1-1; perhaps TRBD1 as D (6 bases). This CDR3 comprises 16 residues. V was trimmed by 2 bases and J by 0 bases, leaving 13 bases between them. Germline assignment: CDR1 MNHEY and CDR2 SVGAGI.

The chain uses TRBV2 and TRBJ2-5, with TRBD2 identical over 11 bases. Germline loops: CDR1 SNHLY, CDR2 FYNNEI. The junction had 7 bases not matched to a gene; V was cut back by 7 bases and J by 9 bases. The CDR3 length is 13 residues. The CDR3 DNA reads as TGTGCCAGCACAAGACTAGCGGGGACGGCCCAGTACTTC. Translating it yields CASTRLAGTAQYF.